This is a list of T cell receptor beta chains from one sample in a study of T-cell memory formation after mild COVID-19. TCRdb reprocessed the 5' RACE reads via MiXCR and lists one record per CDR3 protein. Altogether roughly 100,000 distinct CDR3 sequences are present, approximately 17% being singletons, with the ten largest covering 28%. Sequencing was performed on PBMCs or a T cell subset sorted from them (not recorded which). The receptor set was obtained from an adult woman who had mild COVID-19 (a few samples of this study predate the infection). Cell type and time point are not known. CDR3s include the opening cysteine and the closing phenylalanine or tryptophan. The order of the fields is D gene, J gene, V gene, clone size, CDR3 protein, CDR3 DNA. The D gene is left open where the match is weak. The listing skips clone size in some rows; elsewhere it reads once, few, many or a size class.

TRBD1	TRBJ1-1	TRBV29-1	NA	CSAGQGTEAFF	TGCAGCGCCGGACAGGGGACTGAAGCTTTCTTT
NA	TRBJ2-1	TRBV9	few	CASSDTEYNEQFF	TGTGCCAGCAGCGACACAGAGTACAATGAGCAGTTCTTC
NA	TRBJ1-4	TRBV19	NA	CASSILFQNNEKLFF	TGTGCCAGTAGTATATTGTTCCAGAATAATGAAAAACTGTTTTTT
NA	TRBJ2-7	TRBV9	many	CASSVGSESYEQYF	TGTGCCAGCAGCGTAGGGTCGGAGAGCTACGAGCAGTACTTC
NA	TRBJ2-5	TRBV6-2/TRBV6-3	few	CASSPGGAQTQYF	TGTGCCAGCAGTCCTGGGGGGGCCCAGACCCAGTACTTC
TRBD1	TRBJ2-7	TRBV11-1	NA	CASSLGRDSSYEQYF	TGTGCCAGCAGCTTAGGTCGGGACAGCTCCTACGAGCAGTACTTC
NA	TRBJ1-2	TRBV6-6	once	CASSSVGDYGYTF	TGTGCCAGCAGTTCAGTAGGGGACTATGGCTACACCTTC
NA	TRBJ2-5	TRBV7-9	few	CASSLLGGQETQYF	TGTGCCAGCAGCTTATTGGGTGGTCAAGAGACCCAGTACTTC
NA	TRBJ2-5	TRBV5-1	NA	CASSLGQFQETQYF	TGCGCCAGCAGCTTGGGACAGTTTCAAGAGACCCAGTACTTC
NA	TRBJ1-5	TRBV4-1	few	CASSQDRVYQPQHF	TGCGCCAGCAGCCAAGACAGGGTATATCAGCCCCAGCATTTT
NA	TRBJ1-1	TRBV7-8	NA	CASSIGGDSTEAFF	TGTGCCAGCTCAATAGGTGGGGATAGCACTGAAGCTTTCTTT
NA	TRBJ2-3	TRBV24-1	few	CATSARGYTDTQYF	TGTGCCACCAGTGCGAGGGGATACACAGATACGCAGTATTTT
TRBD1	TRBJ2-7	TRBV12-3/TRBV12-4	few	CASSPTGLNMEQYF	TGTGCCAGCAGCCCGACAGGGCTAAACATGGAGCAGTACTTC
NA	TRBJ2-5	TRBV20-1	many	CSARGRNQETQYF	TGCAGTGCTAGAGGCCGGAACCAAGAGACCCAGTACTTC
NA	TRBJ2-1	TRBV11-2	NA	CASSLDGGHYNEQFF	TGTGCCAGCAGCTTAGACGGGGGCCACTACAATGAGCAGTTCTTC
NA	TRBJ2-7	TRBV19	once	CASSMFHGYYEQYF	TGTGCCAGTAGTATGTTTCACGGATACTACGAGCAGTACTTC
NA	TRBJ1-6	TRBV7-2	many	CASSLGQGSSPLHF	TGTGCCAGCAGCTTAGGTCAGGGGTCTTCACCCCTCCACTTT
TRBD1	TRBJ2-7	TRBV20-1	few	CSAAWAGAGGFSYEQYF	TGCAGTGCTGCCTGGGCAGGGGCAGGGGGATTCTCCTACGAGCAGTACTTC
TRBD1	TRBJ2-2	TRBV4-1	medium-sized	CASTHDRGPGELFF	TGCGCCAGCACCCACGACAGGGGGCCCGGGGAGCTGTTTTTT
NA	TRBJ2-7	TRBV6-2/TRBV6-3	few	CASSHGLPYEQYF	TGTGCCAGCAGTCACGGACTGCCGTACGAGCAGTACTTC
NA	TRBJ1-5	TRBV4-1	NA	CASSEGDQPQHF	TGCGCCAGCAGCGAAGGGGATCAGCCCCAGCATTTT
NA	TRBJ2-5	TRBV7-9	few	CASIQVYQETQYF	TGTGCCAGCATCCAGGTCTACCAAGAGACCCAGTACTTC
NA	TRBJ2-1	TRBV19	few	CASREEGNNEQFF	TGTGCCAGTAGGGAGGAGGGTAACAATGAGCAGTTCTTC
TRBD1	TRBJ2-7	TRBV27	few	CASSFEGAGYEQYF	TGTGCCAGCAGTTTTGAGGGGGCGGGCTACGAGCAGTACTTC
NA	TRBJ1-1	TRBV2	NA	CASSAGGYTEAFF	TGTGCCAGCAGTGCGGGGGGCTACACTGAAGCTTTCTTT
NA	TRBJ2-5	TRBV4-1	many	CASSQRQVKQETQYF	TGCGCCAGCAGCCAACGACAGGTTAAACAAGAGACCCAGTACTTC
NA	TRBJ2-7	TRBV5-5	few	CASSSTQYYEQYF	TGTGCCAGCAGCTCGACCCAGTACTACGAGCAGTACTTC
TRBD2	TRBJ2-3	TRBV24-1	NA	CATSDFETSGVTDTQYF	TGTGCCACCAGTGATTTTGAGACTAGCGGGGTCACAGATACGCAGTATTTT
NA	TRBJ2-5	TRBV5-6	NA	CASSFLETQYF	TGTGCCAGCAGCTTCTTGGAGACCCAGTACTTC
NA	TRBJ2-7	TRBV25-1	few	CASSDPGHPYEQYF	TGTGCCAGCAGTGACCCCGGACACCCCTACGAGCAGTACTTC
NA	TRBJ2-1	TRBV2	NA	CASSDGEGTNEQFF	TGTGCCAGCAGTGATGGAGAGGGTACCAATGAGCAGTTCTTC
NA	TRBJ2-5	TRBV5-4	NA	CASSFRGYGEETQYF	TGTGCCAGCAGCTTCCGGGGATACGGGGAAGAGACCCAGTACTTC
TRBD1	TRBJ2-7	TRBV20-1	few	CSASLATGDDPYEQYF	TGCAGTGCTAGCTTAGCGACAGGGGACGACCCGTACGAGCAGTACTTC
NA	TRBJ1-5	TRBV20-1	few	CSARDLQNQPQHF	TGCAGTGCTAGAGATTTACAGAATCAGCCCCAGCATTTT
NA	TRBJ2-7	TRBV3-1	few	CASRKDGYEQYF	TGTGCCAGCAGGAAGGACGGCTACGAGCAGTACTTC
NA	TRBJ2-3	TRBV7-2	NA	CASSSEISTDTQYF	TGTGCCAGCAGCTCAGAGATTAGCACAGATACGCAGTATTTT
NA	TRBJ2-7	TRBV13	NA	CASSLGHTYEQYF	TGTGCCAGCAGCTTAGGCCATACCTACGAGCAGTACTTC
NA	TRBJ2-3	TRBV7-9	few	CASSFGFSEADTQYF	TGTGCCAGCAGCTTCGGCTTTTCGGAGGCAGATACGCAGTATTTT
NA	TRBJ2-1	TRBV4-1	NA	CASSSQLGYNEQFF	TGCGCCAGCAGCTCCCAGCTGGGGTACAATGAGCAGTTCTTC
TRBD2	TRBJ2-1	TRBV7-6	few	CASSLVGTSGGNEQFF	TGTGCCAGCAGCTTAGTCGGGACTAGCGGGGGGAATGAGCAGTTCTTC
NA	TRBJ2-1	TRBV4-1	NA	CASTAASVGNEQFF	TGCGCCAGCACGGCGGCTAGTGTAGGGAATGAGCAGTTCTTC
TRBD1	TRBJ2-1	TRBV7-2	few	CASSLARTGGRSYNEQFF	TGTGCCAGCAGCTTAGCGCGCACAGGGGGTCGCTCCTACAATGAGCAGTTCTTC
TRBD1	TRBJ1-2	TRBV12-3/TRBV12-4	few	CASSLAYSGGSYGYTF	TGTGCCAGCAGTTTAGCGTACTCAGGGGGCAGCTATGGCTACACCTTC